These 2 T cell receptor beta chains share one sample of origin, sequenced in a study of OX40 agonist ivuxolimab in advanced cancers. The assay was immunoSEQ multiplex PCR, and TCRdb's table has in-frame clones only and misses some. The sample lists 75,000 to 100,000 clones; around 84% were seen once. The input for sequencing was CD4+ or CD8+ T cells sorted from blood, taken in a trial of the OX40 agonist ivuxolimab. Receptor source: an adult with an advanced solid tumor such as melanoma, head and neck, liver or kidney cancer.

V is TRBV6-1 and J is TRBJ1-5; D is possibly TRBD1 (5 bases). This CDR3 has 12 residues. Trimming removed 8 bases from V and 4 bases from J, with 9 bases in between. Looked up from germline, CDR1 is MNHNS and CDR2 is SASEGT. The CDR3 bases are TGTGCCAGCCAGGGACTTAATCAGCCCCAGCATTTT. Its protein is CASQGLNQPQHF.

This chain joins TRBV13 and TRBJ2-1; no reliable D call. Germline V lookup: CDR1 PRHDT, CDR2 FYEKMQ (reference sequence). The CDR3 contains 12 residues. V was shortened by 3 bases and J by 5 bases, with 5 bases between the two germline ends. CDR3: CASSFGNNEQFF. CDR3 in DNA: TGTGCCAGCAGCTTCGGCAACAATGAGCAGTTCTTC.